This TCR beta chain came from a study of blood T cell dynamics during melanoma immunotherapy. The wider study: Patients with metastatic melanoma got pembrolizumab or nivolumab-ipilimumab as first-line care.

For sorted CD8+ subsets, all extracted DNA was loaded. TCRdb's table, derived via immunoSEQ multiplex PCR, lists solely in-frame clones and lacks some. The data contain roughly 1,500 clones, 69% of them singletons. CDR1 is SNHLY and CDR2 is FYNNEI in the germline V gene. V lost 5 bases to trimming and J lost 5 bases, with 18 bases between them. The CDR3 is 15 residues long. Time point specified: pre-treatment baseline. Blood was drawn before treatment and at week 3 after checkpoint blockade. No patient had earlier systemic cancer treatment, concurrent immunosuppressants, or another active cancer. The rearrangement joins TRBV2 to TRBJ1-2; the D gene is possibly TRBD1 (6 bases). The clonotype was recovered from a human donor with melanoma. The specimen comprised central memory CD8+ T cells from blood, sampled from a patient treated with checkpoint blockade. This CDR3 reads CASSPWGQGEYGYTF. The DNA for the CDR3 is TGTGCCAGCAGTCCCTGGGGGCAGGGAGAGTATGGCTACACCTTC.